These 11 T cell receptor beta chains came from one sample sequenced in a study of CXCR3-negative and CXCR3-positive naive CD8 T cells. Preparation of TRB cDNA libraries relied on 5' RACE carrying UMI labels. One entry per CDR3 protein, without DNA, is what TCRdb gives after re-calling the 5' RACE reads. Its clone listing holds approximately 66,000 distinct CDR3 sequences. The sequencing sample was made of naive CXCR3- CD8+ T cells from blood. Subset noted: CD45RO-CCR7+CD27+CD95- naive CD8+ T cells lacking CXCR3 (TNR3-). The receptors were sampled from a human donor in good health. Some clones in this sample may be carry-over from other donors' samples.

The CDR3: CASSLTPGAHQPQHF. The chain employs TRBV5-1 and TRBJ1-5; the D gene TCRdb calls, TRBD1, cannot be checked with no DNA. The CDR3 covers 15 residues. CDR1 and CDR2 from the germline V gene are SGHRS and YFSETQ.

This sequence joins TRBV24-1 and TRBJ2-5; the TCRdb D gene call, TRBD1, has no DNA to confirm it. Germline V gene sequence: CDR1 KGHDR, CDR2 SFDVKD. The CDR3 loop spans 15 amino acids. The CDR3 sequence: CATSDWSRGEKTQYF.

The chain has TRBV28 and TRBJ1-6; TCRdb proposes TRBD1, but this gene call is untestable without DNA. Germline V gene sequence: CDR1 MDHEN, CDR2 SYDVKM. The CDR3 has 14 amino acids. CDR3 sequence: CASGFGQEDSPLHF.

The CDR3 here is CASSLDGGVPAIEQYF. This sequence joins TRBV5-1 and TRBJ2-7; TCRdb proposes TRBD1, but this gene call is untestable without DNA. This CDR3 spans 16 amino acids. The germline V gene has CDR1 SGHRS and CDR2 YFSETQ.

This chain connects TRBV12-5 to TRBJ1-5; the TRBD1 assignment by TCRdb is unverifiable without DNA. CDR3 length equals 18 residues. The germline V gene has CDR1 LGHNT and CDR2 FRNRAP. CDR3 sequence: CASGPPSGTGGSNQPQHF.

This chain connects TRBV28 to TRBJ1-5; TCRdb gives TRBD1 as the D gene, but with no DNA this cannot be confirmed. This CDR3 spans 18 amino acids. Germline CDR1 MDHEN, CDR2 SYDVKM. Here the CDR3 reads CASRHRGTGGFGNQPQHF.

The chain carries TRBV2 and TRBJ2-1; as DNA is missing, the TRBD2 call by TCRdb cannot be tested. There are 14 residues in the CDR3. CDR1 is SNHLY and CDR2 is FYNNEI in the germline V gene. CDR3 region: CASIGLAGVNEQFF.

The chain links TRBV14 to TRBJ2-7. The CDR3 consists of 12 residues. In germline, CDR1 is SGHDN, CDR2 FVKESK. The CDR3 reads CASSHLLIEQYF.

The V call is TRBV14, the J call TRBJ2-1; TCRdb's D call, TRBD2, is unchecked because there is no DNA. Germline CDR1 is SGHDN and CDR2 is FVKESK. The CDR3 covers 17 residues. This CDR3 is CASSLRTGTRTYNEQFF. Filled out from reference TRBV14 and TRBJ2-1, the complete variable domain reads EAGVTQFPSHSVIEKGQTVTLRCDPISGHDNLYWYRRVMGKEIKFLLHFVKESKQDESGMPNNRFLAERTGGTYSTLKVQPAELEDSGVYFCASSLRTGTRTYNEQFFGPGTRLTVL.

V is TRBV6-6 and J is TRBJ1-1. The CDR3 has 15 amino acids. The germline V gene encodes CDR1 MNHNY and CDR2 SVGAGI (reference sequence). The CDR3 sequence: CASSPLGVVSTEAFF.

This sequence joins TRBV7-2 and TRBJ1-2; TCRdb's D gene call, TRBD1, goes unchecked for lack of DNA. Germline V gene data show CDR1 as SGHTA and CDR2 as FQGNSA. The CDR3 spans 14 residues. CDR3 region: CASSWDRGDYGYTF.